This T cell receptor (beta chain) is from a study of identifying expanded T cells in peripheral blood (dated by TCRdb to about 2019). As for the study more broadly: Technical replicates were generated by sequencing separate aliquots of the same genomic DNA pool, and four replicates were compared pairwise. General findings and caveats noted by the study authors: Between technical replicates the binomial model flagged about 1.2 differentially abundant clones, whereas over about 2 weeks the binomial model flagged about 15 and over approximately 4 weeks around 18. The authors expected that biological variance in healthy repertoires might rise further over much longer intervals, such as months to years. Across all healthy donors, variance in clone template counts between roughly 2-week samples was found to increase significantly with total template count. Across all healthy-donor time intervals, the beta-binomial model significantly lowered both the number of clones called differentially abundant and the false-positive rate.

In the germline V gene, CDR1 corresponds to MGHRA and CDR2 to YSYEKL. The CDR3 numbers 17 residues from cysteine through phenylalanine. The sequence is cut down to CDR3 DNA, 51 bases in frame from base 1. V is reduced by 2 bases and J by 0 bases, leaving a spacing of 16 bases between them. Notes on this clone: Its antigen has not been determined. Base qualities were left out, and no much larger clone turns up one base away.

During the collection period, no infections or other immune events were recorded for the healthy donors. To calibrate time-dependent variance in a beta-binomial model of T-cell clone differential abundance, blood repertoires from healthy donors were used as a training cohort. The training cohort was composed of roughly ten healthy donors, 3 female and 7 male. On average the donors were about 40 years old, and their ages spanned roughly 25 to 70 years. Whole blood, obtained from a commercial supplier, was collected from each healthy donor at three time points spaced two weeks apart. For immunosequencing, genomic DNA was extracted from unsorted whole blood. TCRbeta CDR3 regions were profiled with the immunoSEQ Assay using bias-controlled multiplex PCR amplification of genomic DNA. Regarding the original processing steps: To quantify the absolute abundance of each unique TCRbeta CDR3 region, the sequences were collapsed and filtered. Differential abundance was tested with a binomial (Fisher-equivalent) model and with a beta-binomial model adding time-dependent variance fitted from healthy donors. Clones with fewer than 5 combined templates were removed, and a clone was called differentially abundant if the clone's Benjamini-Hochberg FDR was below 0.01. Using the form v = (b*log(k)+a)^2, the beta-binomial variance was modeled as a function of the total template count across the two samples. As stored in TCRdb, this immuneACCESS dataset retains in-frame rearrangements with V and J assigned. A fraction of the clones does not appear; measured against another copy, unresolved V genes explain less than half of the discrepancy, and the remainder lacks a known reason. V, J and clone size are taken as reported in that table, and D and trimming were inferred from the DNA itself. This sample comprises 120,000 or so clones, roughly 84% of them detected only once. Roughly 3.3% of the sample comes from the top ten.

The material sequenced was blood. This chain joins TRBV4-1 to TRBJ1-1, with TRBD1 tentatively as D gene (6 bases match). The clonotype comes from a person aged 18-69 years in good health. The DNA sequence follows: TGCGCCAGCAGCCAACCCACAGGGCAGGGATTGAACACTGAAGCTTTCTTT. It encodes CASSQPTGQGLNTEAFF.